These T cell receptor beta chains were read from a single sample in a study of control samples from healthy donors and cancer patients. Method: immunoSEQ multiplex PCR; TCRdb's copy keeps in-frame clones and lacks some. The sample shows some 210,000 clones, roughly nine tenths of them seen only once. The sequencing input was blood. Receptors were obtained from a man aged 25 to 40 in good health. CDR3s include the opening cysteine and the closing phenylalanine or tryptophan. D genes are given only for firm matches. The listing skips clone size in some rows; elsewhere it reads once, few, many or a size class.

CDR3 length	V gene	D gene	clone size	J gene	CDR3 DNA	CDR3 protein
15	TRBV4-2	NA	once	TRBJ2-4	TGTGCCAGCAGCCCAGCAGGGCAGGCTCCAAACATTCAGTACTTC	CASSPAGQAPNIQYF
15	TRBV28	TRBD1	NA	TRBJ1-1	TGTGCCAGCAGTCCCCGGACAGGGTGGGCCACTGAAGCTTTCTTT	CASSPRTGWATEAFF
14	TRBV19	TRBD1	NA	TRBJ2-7	TGTGCCAGTAGTCCCCGGGACAGGGTTCGGGAGCAGTACTTC	CASSPRDRVREQYF
13	TRBV7-2	NA	NA	TRBJ2-3	TGTGCCAGCAGCTTGACAAACACAGATACGCAGTATTTT	CASSLTNTDTQYF
14	TRBV9	NA	NA	TRBJ1-6	TGTGCCAGCAGTAATCCCCCCGATAATTCACCCCTCCACTTT	CASSNPPDNSPLHF
12	TRBV6-6	NA	NA	TRBJ1-4	TGTGCCAGCAGCCCACCGTCCGGGACTTTGTTTTTT	CASSPPSGTLFF
13	TRBV12-3/TRBV12-4	NA	NA	TRBJ2-7	TGTGCCAGCAGTTTAATGCAGGGCCACGAGCAGTACTTC	CASSLMQGHEQYF
15	TRBV27	TRBD2	NA	TRBJ2-3	TGTGCCAGCAGTTTAGTAGCGGGGGGCACAGATACGCAGTATTTT	CASSLVAGGTDTQYF
17	TRBV28	TRBD1	once	TRBJ1-5	TGTGCCAGCACCGGATCGAGGGGACAGGGGGGTAGGCAGCCCCAGCATTTT	CASTGSRGQGGRQPQHF
14	TRBV11-2	NA	NA	TRBJ2-3	TGTGCCAGCAGCTTAGGGCAGTACACAGATACGCAGTATTTT	CASSLGQYTDTQYF
15	TRBV9	NA	NA	TRBJ2-7	TGTGCCAGCAGCGCGGGGGACGAGCCGGGGAGGGAGCAGTACTTC	CASSAGDEPGREQYF
15	TRBV6-5	TRBD1	NA	TRBJ2-3	TGTGCCAGCAGTTTCGACAGGGAACGCACAGATACGCAGTATTTT	CASSFDRERTDTQYF
15	TRBV5-8	NA	NA	TRBJ2-2	TGTGCCAGCAGCATGCGGATGGGGAACACCGGGGAGCTGTTTTTT	CASSMRMGNTGELFF
13	TRBV29-1	TRBD2	NA	TRBJ2-1	TGCAGCGTCGCAGCGGGGGGAAACAATGAGCAGTTCTTC	CSVAAGGNNEQFF
13	TRBV29-1	NA	few	TRBJ2-2	TGCAGCGTGGCGAGGGTAAACACCGGGGAGCTGTTTTTT	CSVARVNTGELFF
15	TRBV19	NA	NA	TRBJ1-2	TGTGCCAGTAGCCCTTCAAGGGGCGCTAACTATGGCTACACCTTC	CASSPSRGANYGYTF
14	TRBV5-8	TRBD1	NA	TRBJ1-2	TGTGCCAGCAGCTTGGGACAGGGGGTAGTTGGCTACACCTTC	CASSLGQGVVGYTF
12	TRBV2	NA	NA	TRBJ1-2	TGTGCCAGCAGTGCCAACAGCTATGGCTACACCTTC	CASSANSYGYTF
15	TRBV19	TRBD1	NA	TRBJ2-1	TGTGCCAGTAGTCCGGACAGGGGCGACTACAATGAGCAGTTCTTC	CASSPDRGDYNEQFF
15	TRBV27	NA	NA	TRBJ1-5	TGTGCCAGCAGTCCCAGGCGGGGAATCAATCAGCCCCAGCATTTT	CASSPRRGINQPQHF
14	TRBV19	NA	NA	TRBJ1-1	TGTGCCAGTAGTATAGGAGGTGGGAACACTGAAGCTTTCTTT	CASSIGGGNTEAFF
14	TRBV6-6	NA	NA	TRBJ1-1	TGTGCCAGCACCGTCCAGGCCTTGAACACTGAAGCTTTCTTT	CASTVQALNTEAFF
16	TRBV7-9	NA	few	TRBJ2-3	TGTGCCAGCAGCTTACGTGGGCAGGGAGGCACAGATACGCAGTATTTT	CASSLRGQGGTDTQYF
12	TRBV7-9	NA	NA	TRBJ2-3	TGTGCCAGCACCCTGGGGCCCCGTTACAAATATTTT	CASTLGPRYKYF
14	TRBV2	NA	NA	TRBJ2-2	TGTGCCAGCAGAGGGACTTTAAACACCGGGGAGCTGTTTTTT	CASRGTLNTGELFF
14	TRBV6-6	NA	NA	TRBJ2-7	TGTGCCAGCAGTTACTCATATCCGGGGGCCGAGCAGTACTTC	CASSYSYPGAEQYF
16	TRBV7-2	NA	NA	TRBJ2-5	TGTGCCAGCAGCTTAATTTGGGGTACAGGGTTCGAGACCCAGTACTTC	CASSLIWGTGFETQYF
13	TRBV7-6	NA	NA	TRBJ1-5	TGTGCCAGCAGCTTAGAGGTCAATCAGCCCCAGCATTTT	CASSLEVNQPQHF
14	TRBV6-5	NA	NA	TRBJ1-4	TGTGCCAGCACCTGGACATCCCGCCATGCAAAACTGTTTTTT	CASTWTSRHAKLFF
15	TRBV27	TRBD1	NA	TRBJ1-3	TGTGCCAGCAGTACTCAGGGGGGAACTGGAAACACCATATATTTT	CASSTQGGTGNTIYF
16	TRBV11-2	NA	NA	TRBJ1-2	TGTGCCAGCAGCCCGAGCGGGGTAGGGGTGTATGGTGGCTACACCTTC	CASSPSGVGVYGGYTF
14	TRBV24-1	NA	NA	TRBJ1-4	TGTGCCACCAGTGACACAACAGGGTTCGGAAAACTGTTTTTT	CATSDTTGFGKLFF
16	TRBV6-6	NA	NA	TRBJ1-6	TGTGCCAGCAGTTACACCGTAGGGGGTTCGGGTTCACCCCTCCACTTT	CASSYTVGGSGSPLHF
15	TRBV2	NA	NA	TRBJ2-3	TGTGCCAGCAGTGATGGGCAGGGGTCAACAGATACGCAGTATTTT	CASSDGQGSTDTQYF
15	TRBV15	NA	NA	TRBJ2-3	TGTGCCACCAGCAGCCGGGACGGGGGCTTAGATACGCAGTATTTT	CATSSRDGGLDTQYF
13	TRBV6-5	TRBD1	NA	TRBJ1-2	TGTGCCAGCAGTATGGGACAGGGAGGCGGCTACACCTTC	CASSMGQGGGYTF
15	TRBV5-1	NA	NA	TRBJ2-2	TGCGCCAGCAGCTTGGGTTCAGGGAACACCGGGGAGCTGTTTTTT	CASSLGSGNTGELFF
17	TRBV19	NA	few	TRBJ1-2	TGTGCCAGTAGCGTTCCGGGCCACCAGTTGACTAACTATGGCTACACCTTC	CASSVPGHQLTNYGYTF
14	TRBV28	NA	once	TRBJ1-6	TGTGCCAGCAGAATAGGGGTTTCGGATTCACCCCTCCACTTT	CASRIGVSDSPLHF
14	TRBV7-9	NA	NA	TRBJ1-1	TGTGCCAGCAGCGCCGGGACGGTGAACACTGAAGCTTTCTTT	CASSAGTVNTEAFF
15	TRBV7-9	TRBD2	NA	TRBJ2-7	TGTGCCAGCAGCCGACTAGCGGGGGGTACCGGCGAGCAGTACTTC	CASSRLAGGTGEQYF
17	TRBV7-7	NA	NA	TRBJ2-2	TGTGCCAGCAGCGTTACCGGGCCAGCCACGAACACCGGGGAGCTGTTTTTT	CASSVTGPATNTGELFF
15	TRBV9	TRBD1	NA	TRBJ1-2	TGTGCCAGCAGCGTAGAAGGGGGCGTAAACTATGGCTACACCTTC	CASSVEGGVNYGYTF
14	TRBV16	NA	NA	TRBJ2-5	TGTGCCAGCAGCCAATCAGGCAGGGGAGAGACCCAGTACTTC	CASSQSGRGETQYF
14	TRBV7-2	NA	NA	TRBJ2-7	TGTGCCAGCAGCTTAAGTAGAAGCTCCTACGAGCAGTACTTC	CASSLSRSSYEQYF
16	TRBV4-2	NA	NA	TRBJ2-7	TGTGCCAGCAGCCAAGATCCCCAGGGGAGCTCCTACGAGCAGTACTTC	CASSQDPQGSSYEQYF
16	TRBV4-1	NA	NA	TRBJ2-3	TGCGCCAGCAGCCAAGATAAAGGGCGTAGCACAGATACGCAGTATTTT	CASSQDKGRSTDTQYF
17	TRBV6-1	NA	NA	TRBJ1-2	TGTGCCAGCAGTGAAAATTTTGCTGGGACCCCCCGGGGTGGCTACACCTTC	CASSENFAGTPRGGYTF
13	TRBV18	TRBD1	NA	TRBJ1-3	TGTGCCAGCTCAGGACAGGCTGGAAACACCATATATTTT	CASSGQAGNTIYF
17	TRBV19	NA	NA	TRBJ1-6	TGTGCCAGTAGTCTACTCGCGGTCCCGGCGGCAAATTCACCCCTCCACTTT	CASSLLAVPAANSPLHF
14	TRBV2	NA	NA	TRBJ2-5	TGTGCCAGCAGGGGATTTGGGGTGAAAGAGACCCAGTACTTC	CASRGFGVKETQYF
15	TRBV29-1	NA	NA	TRBJ1-1	TGCAGCGTTGAACCGCAGGGTGCAGGGAACACTGAAGCTTTCTTT	CSVEPQGAGNTEAFF
15	TRBV18	NA	NA	TRBJ2-7	TGTGCCAGCTCACCGGGGACCAACAGGGTAAACGAGCAGTACTTC	CASSPGTNRVNEQYF
14	TRBV4-1	NA	NA	TRBJ1-5	TGCGCCAGCAGCCTAGAGGACAGAAATCAGCCCCAGCATTTT	CASSLEDRNQPQHF